Listed below are T cell receptor beta chains from one sample, sequenced in a study of blood T cell repertoires in COVID-19. Libraries were prepared by immunoSEQ multiplex PCR; TCRdb keeps only in-frame clonotypes and omits some of them. The sample holds approximately 280,000 clones; more than 85% are singletons and the top ten take approximately 4.3%. Sequencing was carried out using peripheral blood. These receptors came from a middle-aged man with acute or convalescent COVID-19. The CDR3 runs from the conserved cysteine through the conserved F or W. The D gene is left open where the match is weak.

d_gene	v_gene	CDR3aa
TRBD1	TRBV6-5	CASSYTGTANTEAFF
TRBD1	TRBV5-5	CASSLAGGLGQPQHF
NA	TRBV7-9	CASSSFRRDTGELFF
NA	TRBV3-1/TRBV3-2	CASSSLGGSNSPLHF
NA	TRBV19	CASSIKAGATEAFF
TRBD2	TRBV6-1	CASSEEKLAGTIYNEQFF
TRBD2	TRBV9	CASSPRGGVTGELFF
TRBD2	TRBV5-1	CASSPPRGGREDTQYF
TRBD1	TRBV5-1	CASSNLRGQGMTDTQYF
TRBD2	TRBV6-1	CASSEGRGDEQFF
NA	TRBV21-1	CASSASGLPYEQYF
TRBD1	TRBV29-1	CSVETGKNTIYF
NA	TRBV5-1	CASSLSDGGNQPQHF
TRBD1	TRBV19	CATNPGTGESEQYF
TRBD2	TRBV27	CASSFGAGEPYNEQFF
TRBD1	TRBV12-3/TRBV12-4	CASSPGQGNEQYF
TRBD1	TRBV5-5	CASSLTGGMNQPQHF
NA	TRBV5-4	CASSTGTVMNTEAFF
NA	TRBV24-1	CATGGGARETQYF
TRBD1	TRBV5-5	CASSRLGQYVTEAFF
TRBD1	TRBV7-3	CASSLTGSDTEAFF
TRBD1	TRBV5-6	CASSLDRGADTGELFF
TRBD1	TRBV18	CASSPSTGQNTEAFF
TRBD1	TRBV25-1	CASGVAGGNGEAFF
TRBD1	TRBV3-1/TRBV3-2	CASSQEGVGTGDYNEQFF
NA	TRBV6-5	CASNPRGASTDTQYF
NA	TRBV7-2	CASSRRPTGVDGYTF
NA	TRBV24-1	CATPTPHRDKGYNEQFF
NA	TRBV9	CASSPGTLRSTEAFF
TRBD1	TRBV4-1	CASSQRGTGTYGYTF
NA	TRBV5-5	CASSLESGSLWGYTF
NA	TRBV5-1	CASNPTGPHGYGYTF
NA	TRBV5-4	CASSLARGNQETQYF
NA	TRBV10-3	CAISEFTGSYNEQFF
NA	TRBV19	CASSIQGTSSGELFF
NA	TRBV12-5	CASGLAGLQGNTGELFF
TRBD2	TRBV9	CASSAVLLAGGYNEQFF
TRBD1	TRBV20-1	CSASSGQDGSPLHF
TRBD1	TRBV5-4	CASSSRRGQGHFYEQYF
TRBD1	TRBV2	CASRAGGAVNEQFF
NA	TRBV19	CASSIVGLTEAFF
NA	TRBV5-5	CASSPADRTYGYTF
TRBD2	TRBV2	CASILSGGNYEQYF
TRBD1	TRBV18	CASSPDKTGGFGYGYTF
TRBD1	TRBV19	CASRGQGATYGYTF
NA	TRBV7-2	CASSLLGGYAFF
NA	TRBV6-5	CASSQSGALGEKLFF
TRBD2	TRBV2	CAYRGGSTDTQYF
NA	TRBV4-2	CASSQGGPYGYTF
NA	TRBV18	CARRPGFPNQPQHF
NA	TRBV14	CASSRDTGYGYTF
TRBD2	TRBV30	CAWGRAGGKETQYF
TRBD1	TRBV6-5	CASSMGQWNSPLHF
TRBD2	TRBV5-4	CASSLKRGDGTDTQYF
NA	TRBV19	CASSIYSTGPKQFF
NA	TRBV5-6	CASSLRSANEKLFF
TRBD1	TRBV2	CASSSTGGNHLKAFF
TRBD1	TRBV5-4	CASSYDRAWGSPLHF
TRBD2	TRBV10-2	CASTDSGGAYEQYF
NA	TRBV10-3	CAISEGQGRKETQYF